Sequencing of this TCR beta chain was carried out in a study of blood T cell repertoires in COVID-19. For the study at large: Samples representing acute and convalescent COVID-19 were sourced from the United States, Italy and Spain.

From germline, CDR1 is SGHNT and CDR2 YYREEE (reference sequence). V was trimmed by 4 bases and J by 2 bases, leaving 10 bases between them. The CDR3 consists of 14 residues. As processed by the authors: Reference gene primer amplification gave nucleated cell count estimates. The data were produced by immunoSEQ multiplex PCR, yet TCRdb's version contains in-frame clones alone and is incomplete. D and trimming come from the DNA, and the V and J calls and clone size come from that table. Of under 200,000 clones in the sample, around 82% were seen once. The V call is TRBV5-4, the J call TRBJ2-1; a possible D gene is TRBD1 (5 bases). The sequenced sample was peripheral blood. The receptor comes from an elderly woman with acute or convalescent COVID-19. CDR3 nucleotides: TGTGCCAGCAGCAGGACACGCGCCTACAATGAGCAGTTCTTC. Protein product: CASSRTRAYNEQFF.